The present TCR beta chain was sequenced within a study of PD-L1 blockade in urothelial cancer. Locally advanced or metastatic urothelial carcinoma affected all patients. This clone was observed a single time. Every PCR was spiked with synthetic TCR analog templates. Repertoires were generated with immunoSEQ multiplex PCR, while TCRdb's copy carries only in-frame clones and drops some. Altogether 71,000 or so clones are present, roughly 91% being singletons, with the ten largest covering roughly 3.4%. This receptor was obtained from a man aged 55 to 70 with urothelial cancer. Sample: PBMCs, taken around atezolizumab (anti-PD-L1) treatment.

CDR3 loop: CASHYLTNTGELFF. CDR3 DNA sequence: TGTGCCAGCCACTACCTGACTAACACCGGGGAGCTGTTTTTT. The rearrangement links TRBV6-5 to TRBJ2-2; D is uncertain. Germline lookup yields CDR1 MNHEY and CDR2 SVGAGI. The CDR3 sequence is 14 residues long. V dropped 8 bases and J dropped 2 bases, with 12 bases sitting between them.